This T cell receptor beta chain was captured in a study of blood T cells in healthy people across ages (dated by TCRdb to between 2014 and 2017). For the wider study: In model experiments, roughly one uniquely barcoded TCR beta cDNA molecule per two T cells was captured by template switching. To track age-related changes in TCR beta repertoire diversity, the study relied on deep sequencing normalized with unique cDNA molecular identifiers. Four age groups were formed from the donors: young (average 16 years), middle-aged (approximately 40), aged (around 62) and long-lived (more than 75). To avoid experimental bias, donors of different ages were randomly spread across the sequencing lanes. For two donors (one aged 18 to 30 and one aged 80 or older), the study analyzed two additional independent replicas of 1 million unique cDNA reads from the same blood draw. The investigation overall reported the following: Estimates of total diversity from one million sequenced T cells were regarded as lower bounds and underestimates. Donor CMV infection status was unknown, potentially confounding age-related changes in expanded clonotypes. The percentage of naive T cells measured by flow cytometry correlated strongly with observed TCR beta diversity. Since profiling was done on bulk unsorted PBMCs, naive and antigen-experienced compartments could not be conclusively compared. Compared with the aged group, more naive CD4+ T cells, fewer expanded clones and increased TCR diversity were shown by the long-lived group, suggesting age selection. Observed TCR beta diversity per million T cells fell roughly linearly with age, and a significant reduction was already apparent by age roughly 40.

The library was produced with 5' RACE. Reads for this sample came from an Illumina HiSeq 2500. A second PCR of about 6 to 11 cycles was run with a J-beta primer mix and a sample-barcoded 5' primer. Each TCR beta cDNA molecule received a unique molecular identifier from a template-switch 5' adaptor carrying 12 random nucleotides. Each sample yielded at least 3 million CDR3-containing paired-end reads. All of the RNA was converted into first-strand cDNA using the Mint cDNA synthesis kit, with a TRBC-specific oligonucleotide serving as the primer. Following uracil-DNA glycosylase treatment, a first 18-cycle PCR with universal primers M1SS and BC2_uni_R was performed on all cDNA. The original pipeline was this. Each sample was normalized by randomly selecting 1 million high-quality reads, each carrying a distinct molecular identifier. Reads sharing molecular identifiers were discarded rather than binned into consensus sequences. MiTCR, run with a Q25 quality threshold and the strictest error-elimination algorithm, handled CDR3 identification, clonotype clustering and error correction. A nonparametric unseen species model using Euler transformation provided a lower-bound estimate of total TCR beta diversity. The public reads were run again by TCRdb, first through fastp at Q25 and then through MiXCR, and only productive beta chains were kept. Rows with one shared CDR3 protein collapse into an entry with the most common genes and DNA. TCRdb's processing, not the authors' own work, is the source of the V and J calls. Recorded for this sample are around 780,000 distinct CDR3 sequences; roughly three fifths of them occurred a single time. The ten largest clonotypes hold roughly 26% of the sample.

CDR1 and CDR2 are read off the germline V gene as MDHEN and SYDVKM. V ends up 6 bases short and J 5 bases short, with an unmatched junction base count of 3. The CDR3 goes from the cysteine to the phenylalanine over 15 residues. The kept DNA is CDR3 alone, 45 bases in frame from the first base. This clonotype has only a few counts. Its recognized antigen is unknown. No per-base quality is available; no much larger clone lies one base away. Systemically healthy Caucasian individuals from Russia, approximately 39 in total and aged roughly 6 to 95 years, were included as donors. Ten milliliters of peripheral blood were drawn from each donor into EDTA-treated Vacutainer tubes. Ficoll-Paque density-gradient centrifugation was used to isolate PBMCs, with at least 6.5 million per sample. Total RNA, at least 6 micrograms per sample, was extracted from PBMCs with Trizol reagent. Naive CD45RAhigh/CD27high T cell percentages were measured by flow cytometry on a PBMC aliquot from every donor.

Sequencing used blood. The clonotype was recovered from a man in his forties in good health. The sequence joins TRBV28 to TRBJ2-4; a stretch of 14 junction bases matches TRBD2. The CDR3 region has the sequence CASRLTSGRENIQYF. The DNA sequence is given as TGTGCCAGCAGACTGACTAGCGGGAGGGAAAACATTCAGTACTTC. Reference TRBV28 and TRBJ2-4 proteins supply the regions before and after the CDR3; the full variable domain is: DVKVTQSSRYLVKRTGEKVFLECVQDMDHENMFWYRQDPGLGLRLIYFSYDVKMKEKGDIPEGYSVSREKKERFSLILESASTNQTSMYLCASRLTSGRENIQYFGAGTRLSVL.